A single count supports the clone carrying this T cell receptor beta chain. Its antigen is not known. Sequencing was performed with immunoSEQ multiplex PCR; in TCRdb, only in-frame clones are kept and a portion is missing. Altogether about 92,000 clones are present, 70% to 90% being singletons, with the ten largest covering roughly 6%. The sample is drawn from a study of T cell responses to AZD1222 COVID-19 vaccine. Study-wide points: Compared with day 0, the breadth and depth of the Spike-specific TCR repertoire rose significantly after two doses of AZD1222. Seropositive AZD1222 recipients at baseline numbered only five or six.

CDR3 length: 16 residues. Germline V gene data show CDR1 as PRHDT and CDR2 as FYEKMQ (reference sequence). V dropped 5 bases and J dropped 3 bases, with 16 bases sitting between them. This chain joins TRBV13 and TRBJ2-2, with a weak D call TRBD2 (6 bases). The receptor's source is an adult in good health. Sequenced here: peripheral blood, sampled on day 0 of AZD1222 vaccination. The CDR3 bases are TGTGCCAGCAGCCCCATCGGCTTAGCGGACACCGGGGAGCTGTTTTTT. Protein: CASSPIGLADTGELFF.